This passage covers 24 T cell receptor beta chains from one sample sequenced in a study of memory CD4+ T cells and cytomegalovirus serostatus (dated by TCRdb to the late 2010s). Single viable CD3+CD4+CD8-CD45RO+ cells were sorted as memory CD4+ T cells on a FACSAria II. The library was obtained by the immunoSEQ multiplex PCR assay. As stored in TCRdb, this immuneACCESS dataset retains in-frame rearrangements with V and J assigned. A fraction of the clones does not appear; measured against another copy, unresolved V genes explain less than half of the discrepancy, and the remainder lacks a known reason. The sample table contains roughly 40,000 clones; only one count was recorded for 60% to 85% of them. Clones ranked in the top ten supply about 0.8% of the sample. Material: memory CD4+ T cells from blood. The receptors were gathered from an adult in good health and CMV-seronegative.

The gene calls are TRBV6-5 and TRBJ2-3; a weak D match, TRBD2 (5 bases). V gave up 5 bases and J gave up 5 bases, with 5 bases separating them. CDR3 length: 11 residues. CDR1 MNHEY and CDR2 SVGAGI come from the germline V gene. CDR3 loop: CASSGLDTQYF. As DNA, the CDR3 is TGTGCCAGCAGTGGACTAGATACGCAGTATTTT.

The genes are TRBV7-3 and TRBJ1-6, with D unresolved. Germline-derived CDR1 and CDR2 are SGHTA and FQGTGA. The CDR3 loop spans 15 amino acids. Trimming removed 2 bases from V and 2 bases from J, with 7 bases in between. CDR3 sequence: CASSLYGAYNSPLHF. CDR3 sequence (DNA): TGTGCCAGCAGCTTATACGGTGCCTATAATTCACCCCTCCACTTT.

This chain connects TRBV6-5 to TRBJ1-6; D might be TRBD1 (6 bases). CDR3 size: 13 residues. The germline V gene encodes CDR1 MNHEY and CDR2 SVGAGI. The V and J ends lost 5 bases and 9 bases respectively, with 11 bases between them. The CDR3 nucleotides are TGTGCCAGCAGTCCCTGGGGGCGTTCACCCCTCCACTTT. Encoded protein: CASSPWGRSPLHF.

V usage is TRBV13 and J usage is TRBJ1-2; possibly TRBD1 for D (6 bases). The CDR3 length is 17 residues. The germline gives CDR1 PRHDT, CDR2 FYEKMQ (reference sequence). V was cut by 5 bases and J by 0 bases, with 19 bases left in between. This CDR3 is CASSPMGDRRTNYGYTF. The CDR3 DNA reads TGTGCCAGCAGCCCCATGGGAGACAGGAGAACTAACTATGGCTACACCTTC.

This clone appeared a few times. The gene calls are TRBV30 and TRBJ1-5, with D unresolved. CDR3 length: 13 residues. CDR1 and CDR2 (germline): GTSNPN, SVGIG (reference sequence). V was shortened by 2 bases and J by 4 bases, with 9 bases between the two germline ends. CDR3 coding DNA: TGTGCCTGGAGTCTTTACGGGAATCAGCCCCAGCATTTT. The encoded protein is CAWSLYGNQPQHF.

The CDR3 loop is CASSYGLGHGEAFF. As DNA, the CDR3 is TGTGCCAGCAGTTACGGATTGGGGCATGGTGAAGCTTTCTTT. The chain joins TRBV6-5 to TRBJ1-1; the D gene is possibly TRBD1 (5 bases). CDR3 size: 14 residues. From germline, CDR1 is MNHEY and CDR2 SVGAGI. V was shortened by 2 bases and J by 7 bases, with 14 bases between the two germline ends.

V usage is TRBV5-1 and J usage is TRBJ2-5, with 9 bases matching TRBD1. The J segment lost 5 bases and the V segment lost 0 bases, leaving 5 bases of the junction unmatched. The CDR3 consists of 15 residues. Germline-derived CDR1 and CDR2 are SGHRS and YFSETQ. The DNA of the CDR3 is TGCGCCAGCAGCTTGGGCGGACAGGGGAGGGAGACCCAGTACTTC. Amino acids: CASSLGGQGRETQYF.

The chain uses TRBV30 and TRBJ1-1; no clear D. This CDR3 has 11 residues. Trimming stripped 4 bases from V and 1 base from J, with 4 bases between. CDR1 is GTSNPN and CDR2 is SVGIG in the germline V gene (reference sequence). Here the CDR3 reads CAWMRNTEAFF. The CDR3 DNA reads TGTGCCTGGATGAGGAACACTGAAGCTTTCTTT.

In DNA form, the CDR3 reads TGTGCCATCAGTGAGTCTGACAGGGATGGAACTGAAGCTTTCTTT. Translation: CAISESDRDGTEAFF. The chain recombines TRBV10-3 with TRBJ1-1; 7 bases fit TRBD1. Germline CDR1 reads ENHRY; CDR2 reads SYGVKD. The junction had 6 bases not matched to a gene; V was cut back by 0 bases and J by 5 bases. CDR3 length: 15 residues.

The CDR3 bases are TGTGCCAGCAGTTATTACCGGGACAGCACTTCTGTCTACGAGCAGTACTTC. This encodes CASSYYRDSTSVYEQYF. This chain connects TRBV5-5 to TRBJ2-7, with 7 bases fitting TRBD1. Germline V gene data show CDR1 as SGHKS and CDR2 as YYEKEE (reference sequence). Trimming at V came to 5 bases and at J to 3 bases, leaving 17 bases not matched to a gene. The CDR3 runs to 17 residues.

The rearrangement links TRBV5-1 to TRBJ2-7, with a possible D match to TRBD2 (6 bases). V was pared by 0 bases and J by 3 bases, with 13 bases between. From germline, CDR1 is SGHRS and CDR2 YFSETQ. The CDR3 consists of 15 residues. The CDR3 DNA reads as TGCGCCAGCAGCTTGGCCTCGGTGGGGGGCTACGAGCAGTACTTC. It codes for CASSLASVGGYEQYF.

Turning to this clone: This sample includes further DNA sequences coding for the same CDR3. The chain joins TRBV5-4 to TRBJ1-1, with D uncertain. V was clipped by 0 bases and J by 1 base, with 7 bases between them. The CDR3 totals 14 residues. Germline values: CDR1 SGHNT, CDR2 YYREEE (reference sequence). CDR3 region: CASSLGRRNTEAFF. CDR3 in DNA: TGTGCCAGCAGCTTGGGACGCCGGAACACTGAAGCTTTCTTT.

This chain joins TRBV7-8 and TRBJ2-3, with unresolved D. CDR1 and CDR2 (germline): SGHVS, FQNEAQ. The CDR3 is 15 amino acids. The V and J ends lost 2 bases and 2 bases respectively, with 11 bases between them. CDR3 sequence (DNA): TGTGCCAGCAGCTTATTGTCGGGCCTCACAGATACGCAGTATTTT. It yields the protein CASSLLSGLTDTQYF.

By share, this clone counts as medium-sized. The V and J genes are TRBV7-9 and TRBJ2-7; D could derive from TRBD1 or TRBD2 (5 bases each). Germline V gene data show CDR1 as SEHNR and CDR2 as FQNEAQ (reference sequence). This CDR3 region has 14 residues. V gave up 4 bases and J gave up 6 bases, with 16 bases separating them. The CDR3 sequence: CASSSSGTAVEQYF. DNA of the CDR3: TGTGCCAGCAGCTCTTCCGGGACCGCGGTCGAGCAGTACTTC.

The gene calls are TRBV9 and TRBJ2-6; D is unresolved. Germline V gives CDR1 SGDLS, CDR2 YYNGEE. The CDR3 consists of 17 residues. The germline V and J ends were trimmed by 0 bases and 0 bases, with 10 bases remaining between them. The CDR3 DNA reads TGTGCCAGCAGCGTAGGGCTGGCCCCCTCTGGGGCCAACGTCCTGACTTTC. Its translation: CASSVGLAPSGANVLTF.

The CDR3 loop reads CASSLEGSTGELFF. The CDR3, as DNA: TGTGCCAGCAGCTTAGAGGGCAGCACCGGGGAGCTGTTTTTT. V usage is TRBV7-6 and J usage is TRBJ2-2; D unclear. The CDR3 is 14 residues long. The V gene's germline CDR1 is SGHVS and CDR2 FNYEAQ. V was pared by 1 base and J by 4 bases, with 7 bases between.

The CDR3 nucleotides are TGTGCCACCAGCAGAGATCAATTCCTCACTGAAGCTTTCTTT. As protein: CATSRDQFLTEAFF. The V and J genes are TRBV15 and TRBJ1-1, with no clear D. Per the germline V gene, CDR1 is LNHNV and CDR2 is YYDKDF (reference sequence). The CDR3 is 14 residues long. Trimming removed 0 bases from V and 4 bases from J, with 9 bases in between.

This sequence joins TRBV9 and TRBJ1-1, with 9 bases fitting TRBD1. The CDR3 extends over 15 amino acids. CDR1 SGDLS and CDR2 YYNGEE come from the germline V gene. Germline trimming cut 3 bases from V and 0 bases from J; bases unmatched to any gene: 3. CDR3 in DNA: TGTGCCAGCAGCGCTGGACAGGGGATGAACACTGAAGCTTTCTTT. Protein product: CASSAGQGMNTEAFF.

The genes are TRBV19 and TRBJ2-5, with D possibly TRBD1 on 6 matching bases. Trimming pared 3 bases from V and 1 base from J, leaving 12 bases between. The CDR3 length is 15 residues. Per the germline V gene, CDR1 is LNHDA and CDR2 is SQIVND (reference sequence). Here the CDR3 DNA reads TGTGCCAGTAGTATGCGAGGGACAACCCAAGAGACCCAGTACTTC. This gives the protein CASSMRGTTQETQYF.

The chain uses TRBV7-2 and TRBJ2-7; TRBD1 might be the D (5 bases). CDR1 is SGHTA and CDR2 is FQGNSA in the germline V gene. This CDR3 contains 14 residues. The V end was cut by 1 base, the J end by 7 bases, with 14 bases between. DNA of the CDR3: TGTGCCAGCAGCTTAGGGACATCCTTACGGGAGCAGTACTTC. Its protein is CASSLGTSLREQYF.

J is TRBJ1-5 and V is TRBV19; D possibly corresponds to TRBD1 (5 bases). V lost 11 bases to trimming and J lost 0 bases, with 17 bases between them. Germline-derived CDR1 and CDR2 are LNHDA and SQIVND (reference sequence). CDR3 size: 15 residues. This CDR3 reads CAAPRDSHSNQPQHF. For the CDR3, the DNA is TGTGCCGCTCCCCGGGACTCCCATAGCAATCAGCCCCAGCATTTT.

The chain recombines TRBV19 with TRBJ1-5, with D unclear. V was cut by 3 bases and J by 4 bases, with 19 bases left in between. The germline V gene encodes CDR1 LNHDA and CDR2 SQIVND (reference sequence). This CDR3 has 17 amino acids. CDR3 bases: TGTGCCAGTAGTATGTTCGTCGGAACTGGAGCTAATCAGCCCCAGCATTTT. Protein sequence: CASSMFVGTGANQPQHF.

The rearrangement uses TRBV7-9 and TRBJ1-3; D possibly corresponds to TRBD1 (6 bases). Trimming stripped 6 bases from V and 0 bases from J, with 15 bases between. The V gene's germline CDR1 is SEHNR and CDR2 FQNEAQ (reference sequence). The CDR3 runs to 16 residues. The CDR3 nucleotides read TGTGCCAGCAGTCCTGCCGGGACAAGCTCTGGAAACACCATATATTTT. Its translation is CASSPAGTSSGNTIYF. Full variable domain (rest looked up from reference TRBV7-9 and TRBJ1-3): DTGVSQNPRHKITKRGQNVTFRCDPISEHNRLYWYRQTLGQGPEFLTYFQNEAQLEKSRLLSDRFSAERPKGSFSTLEIQRTEQGDSAMYLCASSPAGTSSGNTIYFGEGSWLTVV.

This clone was counted once. This chain connects TRBV6-1 to TRBJ1-1; D is unresolved. The CDR3 sequence is 14 residues long. The germline gives CDR1 MNHNS, CDR2 SASEGT. Trimming removed 6 bases from V and 2 bases from J, with 13 bases in between. DNA for the CDR3: TGTGCCAGCAGCCGGGGTGTTTCTAACACTGAAGCTTTCTTT. Amino acid sequence: CASSRGVSNTEAFF.